The entry below gives a single T cell receptor (beta chain) sequence along with its context. The data were obtained in a study of blood T cell repertoires in COVID-19. Study-level background: From the United States, Italy and Spain came samples of acute and convalescent COVID-19. T cells, B-cell-depleted T cells, or PBMCs supplied cDNA or gDNA.

Trimming took off 0 bases at V and 3 bases at J, with 8 bases between the two ends. This CDR3 comprises 14 residues. Germline values: CDR1 SGDLS, CDR2 YYNGEE. Clones were read by immunoSEQ multiplex PCR, and TCRdb kept only the in-frame ones, dropping some. The sample contains around 120,000 clones, about nine tenths of which appear only once. Sequencing used peripheral blood. The clonotype was recovered from a human donor in a cohort sampled during active COVID-19. The V and J genes are TRBV9 and TRBJ2-3; D call uncertain. The CDR3: CASSVGWATDTQYF. CDR3 nucleotide sequence: TGTGCCAGCAGCGTAGGCTGGGCGACAGATACGCAGTATTTT.